A single count supports the clone carrying this TCR beta chain. The antigen is unknown. The junction departs from germline at one end; a sequencing error may be responsible. Profiled with immunoSEQ multiplex PCR; TCRdb holds only in-frame clones, not every one. The table shows around 120,000 clones, with approximately 90% occurring only once. CDR3 length equals 18 residues. Germline V gives CDR1 MDHEN, CDR2 SYDVKM. This entry belongs to a study of cytomegalovirus exposure and HLA in healthy donors. Study-level results: Around 160 TCR beta chains were listed as cytomegalovirus-associated. The classifier reportedly diagnosed cytomegalovirus status with high specificity and sensitivity.

This TCR derives from a woman aged 18-29 years in good health and CMV-seronegative. This rearrangement joins TRBV28 to TRBJ2-1; the match to TRBD2 covers 10 bases. The source material was PBMCs. CDR3 loop: CASRLRPSGRGWDNEQFF. CDR3 nucleotides: TGTGCCAGCCGTTTACGACCTAGCGGGAGAGGTTGGGACAATGAGCAGTTCTTC. Using reference TRBV28 and TRBJ2-1 for the parts outside the CDR3, the full variable domain is DVKVTQSSRYLVKRTGEKVFLECVQDMDHENMFWYRQDPGLGLRLIYFSYDVKMKEKGDIPEGYSVSREKKERFSLILESASTNQTSMYLCASRLRPSGRGWDNEQFFGPGTRLTVL.